This record covers a single T cell receptor beta chain. The CDR3 totals 15 residues. V gave up 1 base and J gave up 3 bases, with 14 bases separating them. Germline V gene sequence: CDR1 SGHKS, CDR2 YYEKEE (reference sequence). Original handling: Using reference gene primer amplification, nucleated cell counts were estimated. Using immunoSEQ multiplex PCR, the repertoire was profiled, and TCRdb retains in-frame clones only, with some absent. V, J and clone size derive from that table, while D and trimming were established from the DNA sequence. The data show 250,000 to 400,000 clones, with approximately 88% seen just once and 1.5% to 2% held by the top ten. The sample comes from a study of blood T cell repertoires in COVID-19. Study at large: From the United States, Italy and Spain came samples of acute and convalescent COVID-19.

The rearrangement joins TRBV5-5 to TRBJ2-7, with D tentatively TRBD2 (7 bases). The sequence was collected from a woman under 40 with COVID-19, enrolled during active disease. Sequencing was done on a sample of peripheral blood. This CDR3 is CASSLLAGANYEQYF. In DNA, the CDR3 is TGTGCCAGCAGCTTGTTGGCGGGGGCGAACTACGAGCAGTACTTC.